This TCR beta chain comes out of a study of T cell changes during pregnancy in multiple sclerosis. Method: immunoSEQ multiplex PCR; TCRdb's copy keeps in-frame clones and lacks some. The sample has about 75,000 clones; approximately 93% are singletons. This clone was picked up one time. The germline V gene has CDR1 SGHTA and CDR2 FQGTGA. There are 14 residues in the CDR3. V lost 5 bases and J lost 8; bases outside the gene matches: 6. The material was CD4+ T cells from peripheral blood mononuclear cells, obtained after pregnancy. The sequence was obtained from a female donor with multiple sclerosis, enrolled in a pregnancy study. This rearrangement joins TRBV7-3 to TRBJ2-1; 10 bases map to TRBD1. The CDR3 bases are TGTGCCAGCAGCCCGACAGGGGGCAGGTATGAGCAGTTCTTC. It codes for CASSPTGGRYEQFF.